This TCR beta chain emerged from a study of blood T cells in healthy people across ages. General study results and limits: Changes in expanded clonotypes were possibly confounded, as the CMV status of donors was unknown. Significant beta diversity loss was already apparent by age around 36, declining roughly linearly.

Primed by a sample-barcoded 5' primer and a J-beta primer mix, a second PCR proceeded for about 7 to 11 cycles. Using its own MiXCR run on the 5' RACE reads, TCRdb lists one record per CDR3 protein. This sample has hundreds of thousands of distinct CDR3 sequences, with approximately 52% found just once. V shed 6 bases and J shed 4 bases, with 17 bases lying between them. This CDR3 spans 14 amino acids. CDR1 and CDR2 from the germline V gene are SQVTM and ANQGSEA. This clonotype was counted many times. Its antigen is undetermined. The sequence was obtained from a woman at least 80 years old in good health. The chain recombines TRBV29-1 with TRBJ2-3; D perhaps matches TRBD1 (6 bases). Sequencing used blood. CDR3: CSVSSQGSADTQYF. CDR3 nucleotides: TGCAGCGTCTCCTCTCAGGGGAGCGCAGATACGCAGTATTTT.